A selection of T cell receptor beta chains follows, all from one sample in a study of T cell changes during pregnancy in multiple sclerosis. Repertoires were generated with immunoSEQ multiplex PCR, while TCRdb's copy carries only in-frame clones and drops some. There are tens of thousands of clones in the sample; 88% occur only once, and approximately 1.7% lies in the top ten. The sequencing used peripheral blood, collected in the first trimester of pregnancy. These receptors were obtained from a female donor with multiple sclerosis, enrolled in a pregnancy study. Each CDR3 is given with its conserved first and last residue. A D gene is named only where the DNA matches it firmly. Size values are once, few and many counts, or a class for expanded clones, and some rows have none.

CDR3 protein: CASSLRTVQETQYF
CDR3 DNA: TGTGCCAGCAGCTTGCGTACAGTTCAAGAGACCCAGTACTTC
D gene: .
CDR3 length: 14
J gene: TRBJ2-5
clone size: once
V gene: TRBV5-6

CDR3 protein: CASSLDRGGYTF
CDR3 DNA: TGTGCCAGCTCTCTCGACAGGGGCGGCTACACCTTC
D gene: TRBD1
CDR3 length: 12
J gene: TRBJ1-2
clone size: .
V gene: TRBV18

CDR3 protein: CASSFAGEGDTQYF
CDR3 DNA: TGTGCCAGCAGCTTCGCGGGAGAGGGCGATACGCAGTATTTT
D gene: TRBD2
CDR3 length: 14
J gene: TRBJ2-3
clone size: .
V gene: TRBV7-6

CDR3 protein: CASSSSPGQGGNEQFF
CDR3 DNA: TGTGCCAGCTCCTCAAGCCCGGGACAGGGCGGGAATGAGCAGTTCTTC
D gene: TRBD1
CDR3 length: 16
J gene: TRBJ2-1
clone size: .
V gene: TRBV18

CDR3 protein: CAWVRTGPPYEQYF
CDR3 DNA: TGTGCCTGGGTGAGGACAGGGCCACCCTACGAGCAGTACTTC
D gene: TRBD1
CDR3 length: 14
J gene: TRBJ2-7
clone size: .
V gene: TRBV30

CDR3 protein: CAISEGRGKEGYTF
CDR3 DNA: TGTGCCATCAGTGAAGGCAGGGGGAAGGAAGGCTACACCTTC
D gene: TRBD1
CDR3 length: 14
J gene: TRBJ1-2
clone size: .
V gene: TRBV10-3

CDR3 protein: CAWSGPLAGGPHEQFF
CDR3 DNA: TGTGCCTGGAGTGGACCTCTAGCGGGAGGGCCCCATGAGCAGTTCTTC
D gene: TRBD2
CDR3 length: 16
J gene: TRBJ2-1
clone size: .
V gene: TRBV30

CDR3 protein: CASSSGEGSSYNEQFF
CDR3 DNA: TGTGCCAGCAGCTCAGGGGAGGGGAGCTCCTACAATGAGCAGTTCTTC
D gene: .
CDR3 length: 16
J gene: TRBJ2-1
clone size: .
V gene: TRBV9

CDR3 protein: CASSLMRDTQYF
CDR3 DNA: TGTGCCAGCAGCTTGATGAGAGATACGCAGTATTTT
D gene: .
CDR3 length: 12
J gene: TRBJ2-3
clone size: .
V gene: TRBV5-6

CDR3 protein: CASSTGLTDTQYF
CDR3 DNA: TGCGCCAGCAGCACCGGACTTACAGATACGCAGTATTTT
D gene: .
CDR3 length: 13
J gene: TRBJ2-3
clone size: .
V gene: TRBV5-1

CDR3 protein: CASTSTGISYNEQFF
CDR3 DNA: TGTGCCAGTACCTCCACAGGGATTTCCTACAATGAGCAGTTCTTC
D gene: .
CDR3 length: 15
J gene: TRBJ2-1
clone size: .
V gene: TRBV19

CDR3 protein: CASSILSPGGQVETQYF
CDR3 DNA: TGTGCCAGTAGTATACTATCCCCCGGGGGGCAGGTAGAGACCCAGTACTTC
D gene: .
CDR3 length: 17
J gene: TRBJ2-5
clone size: .
V gene: TRBV19

CDR3 protein: CASRTMDSEAFF
CDR3 DNA: TGTGCCAGCCGAACCATGGACAGTGAAGCTTTCTTT
D gene: .
CDR3 length: 12
J gene: TRBJ1-1
clone size: few
V gene: TRBV6-1

CDR3 protein: CASSPRLAGRREGRGEQFF
CDR3 DNA: TGTGCCAGCAGCCCAAGACTAGCGGGACGTCGAGAGGGGCGCGGTGAGCAGTTCTTC
D gene: TRBD2
CDR3 length: 19
J gene: TRBJ2-1
clone size: .
V gene: TRBV7-9

CDR3 protein: CASSIQGAGDTQYF
CDR3 DNA: TGTGCCAGTAGTATCCAGGGAGCGGGAGATACGCAGTATTTT
D gene: .
CDR3 length: 14
J gene: TRBJ2-3
clone size: .
V gene: TRBV19

CDR3 protein: CAWSVYSRSGNTIYF
CDR3 DNA: TGTGCCTGGAGTGTTTACAGCCGCTCTGGAAACACCATATATTTT
D gene: .
CDR3 length: 15
J gene: TRBJ1-3
clone size: .
V gene: TRBV30

CDR3 protein: CASSLHQETQYF
CDR3 DNA: TGCGCCAGCAGCCTCCACCAAGAGACCCAGTACTTC
D gene: .
CDR3 length: 12
J gene: TRBJ2-5
clone size: .
V gene: TRBV5-1

CDR3 protein: CASSTRPGTGPTNEKLFF
CDR3 DNA: TGTGCCAGCAGCACTCGACCGGGGACAGGGCCAACTAATGAAAAACTGTTTTTT
D gene: TRBD1
CDR3 length: 18
J gene: TRBJ1-4
clone size: .
V gene: TRBV7-8

CDR3 protein: CASRSGGNEQFF
CDR3 DNA: TGTGCCAGCAGGTCCGGAGGAAATGAGCAGTTCTTC
D gene: .
CDR3 length: 12
J gene: TRBJ2-1
clone size: .
V gene: TRBV7-6

CDR3 protein: CASSTPTGVAEKSSYEQYF
CDR3 DNA: TGTGCCAGTAGTACGCCGACAGGGGTAGCTGAAAAAAGCTCCTACGAGCAGTACTTC
D gene: TRBD1
CDR3 length: 19
J gene: TRBJ2-7
clone size: once
V gene: TRBV19

CDR3 protein: CASSLSGAGKKAFF
CDR3 DNA: TGTGCCAGCAGTTTATCCGGCGCAGGAAAGAAAGCTTTCTTT
D gene: .
CDR3 length: 14
J gene: TRBJ1-1
clone size: .
V gene: TRBV27

CDR3 protein: CASSEWWEGADTQYF
CDR3 DNA: TGTGCCAGCAGTGAATGGTGGGAGGGCGCAGATACGCAGTATTTT
D gene: TRBD2
CDR3 length: 15
J gene: TRBJ2-3
clone size: .
V gene: TRBV6-1

CDR3 protein: CASSLGTGTASTDTQYF
CDR3 DNA: TGTGCCAGCAGCTTAGGAACAGGGACAGCAAGCACAGATACGCAGTATTTT
D gene: TRBD1
CDR3 length: 17
J gene: TRBJ2-3
clone size: once
V gene: TRBV7-9

CDR3 protein: CASSNSGSGANVLTF
CDR3 DNA: TGTGCCAGCAGCAACTCTGGCTCTGGGGCCAACGTCCTGACTTTC
D gene: .
CDR3 length: 15
J gene: TRBJ2-6
clone size: .
V gene: TRBV7-2

CDR3 protein: CASSPGLAPNTGELFF
CDR3 DNA: TGTGCCAGCTCACCCGGGCTAGCGCCGAACACCGGGGAGCTGTTTTTT
D gene: .
CDR3 length: 16
J gene: TRBJ2-2
clone size: .
V gene: TRBV18

CDR3 protein: CASTSGGWTEVFF
CDR3 DNA: TGTGCCAGCACTTCAGGGGGGTGGACTGAAGTTTTCTTT
D gene: TRBD1
CDR3 length: 13
J gene: TRBJ1-1
clone size: .
V gene: TRBV6-5

CDR3 protein: CASQVGGLDEQYF
CDR3 DNA: TGTGCCAGCCAGGTGGGGGGGCTGGACGAGCAGTACTTC
D gene: .
CDR3 length: 13
J gene: TRBJ2-7
clone size: .
V gene: TRBV6-1

CDR3 protein: CASSPGSGGPYEQYF
CDR3 DNA: TGTGCCAGCTCACCAGGGTCGGGTGGCCCCTACGAGCAGTACTTC
D gene: .
CDR3 length: 15
J gene: TRBJ2-7
clone size: .
V gene: TRBV18

CDR3 protein: CASSQNSGRETQYF
CDR3 DNA: TGTGCCAGCAGCCAAAACAGCGGGAGGGAGACCCAGTACTTC
D gene: TRBD2
CDR3 length: 14
J gene: TRBJ2-5
clone size: .
V gene: TRBV14

CDR3 protein: CASNNRSYTEAFF
CDR3 DNA: TGTGCCAGCAACAATCGGAGCTACACTGAAGCTTTCTTT
D gene: .
CDR3 length: 13
J gene: TRBJ1-1
clone size: .
V gene: TRBV6-1

CDR3 protein: CASSRRILAGTYNEQFF
CDR3 DNA: TGTGCCAGCAGCAGGAGGATACTAGCGGGAACATACAATGAGCAGTTCTTC
D gene: TRBD2
CDR3 length: 17
J gene: TRBJ2-1
clone size: once
V gene: TRBV5-5

CDR3 protein: CASSPGQTGTEAFF
CDR3 DNA: TGTGCCAGCAGCCCGGGACAGACAGGAACTGAAGCTTTCTTT
D gene: TRBD1
CDR3 length: 14
J gene: TRBJ1-1
clone size: .
V gene: TRBV7-2

CDR3 protein: CASRYAGDEQFF
CDR3 DNA: TGTGCCAGCAGGTACGCGGGGGACGAGCAGTTCTTC
D gene: TRBD2
CDR3 length: 12
J gene: TRBJ2-1
clone size: .
V gene: TRBV2

CDR3 protein: CASSLSMGGGETQYF
CDR3 DNA: TGTGCCAGCAGTTTATCGATGGGAGGTGGAGAGACCCAGTACTTC
D gene: .
CDR3 length: 15
J gene: TRBJ2-5
clone size: .
V gene: TRBV27

CDR3 protein: CASSLELAVPYEQYF
CDR3 DNA: TGTGCCAGCAGCTTGGAACTAGCGGTGCCCTACGAGCAGTACTTC
D gene: TRBD2
CDR3 length: 15
J gene: TRBJ2-7
clone size: .
V gene: TRBV5-4

CDR3 protein: CASSYGTVKEQFF
CDR3 DNA: TGTGCCAGCAGCTACGGGACTGTCAAAGAGCAGTTCTTC
D gene: .
CDR3 length: 13
J gene: TRBJ2-1
clone size: once
V gene: TRBV13

CDR3 protein: CASRGTGGYTEAFF
CDR3 DNA: TGTGCCAGTAGAGGGACAGGGGGGTACACTGAAGCTTTCTTT
D gene: TRBD1
CDR3 length: 14
J gene: TRBJ1-1
clone size: few
V gene: TRBV19

CDR3 protein: CASSQGASMAQPQHF
CDR3 DNA: TGTGCCAGCTCACAAGGGGCAAGCATGGCTCAGCCCCAGCATTTT
D gene: .
CDR3 length: 15
J gene: TRBJ1-5
clone size: once
V gene: TRBV18

CDR3 protein: CASSPGGVLGELFF
CDR3 DNA: TGTGCCAGTAGCCCGGGAGGCGTTCTGGGGGAGCTGTTTTTT
D gene: TRBD2
CDR3 length: 14
J gene: TRBJ2-2
clone size: .
V gene: TRBV19

CDR3 protein: CASSAMRGNTIYF
CDR3 DNA: TGTGCCAGCAGCGCCATGAGAGGAAACACCATATATTTT
D gene: .
CDR3 length: 13
J gene: TRBJ1-3
clone size: .
V gene: TRBV9

CDR3 protein: CASSESGGLAGGDTQYF
CDR3 DNA: TGCGCCAGCAGTGAGTCCGGTGGGCTAGCGGGAGGAGATACGCAGTATTTT
D gene: TRBD2
CDR3 length: 17
J gene: TRBJ2-3
clone size: many
V gene: TRBV10-1

CDR3 protein: CASSLLGRGETQYF
CDR3 DNA: TGTGCCAGCAGTTTATTGGGGAGAGGGGAGACCCAGTACTTC
D gene: .
CDR3 length: 14
J gene: TRBJ2-5
clone size: .
V gene: TRBV28

CDR3 protein: CASSAGLSYEQYF
CDR3 DNA: TGTGCCAGCAGCGCCGGGTTATCCTACGAGCAGTACTTC
D gene: .
CDR3 length: 13
J gene: TRBJ2-7
clone size: .
V gene: TRBV6-1

CDR3 protein: CASSQEIALSTDTQYF
CDR3 DNA: TGTGCCAGCAGCCAAGAAATAGCGCTTAGCACAGATACGCAGTATTTT
D gene: .
CDR3 length: 16
J gene: TRBJ2-3
clone size: .
V gene: TRBV4-2

CDR3 protein: CARLGLISGNTIYF
CDR3 DNA: TGTGCCAGGCTAGGACTGATCTCTGGAAACACCATATATTTT
D gene: .
CDR3 length: 14
J gene: TRBJ1-3
clone size: .
V gene: TRBV27

CDR3 protein: CASSAGQFISGNTIYF
CDR3 DNA: TGTGCCAGCAGTGCGGGACAGTTTATCTCTGGAAACACCATATATTTT
D gene: TRBD1
CDR3 length: 16
J gene: TRBJ1-3
clone size: .
V gene: TRBV25-1

CDR3 protein: CSGTSGDLGEQYF
CDR3 DNA: TGCAGCGGGACTAGCGGGGACCTAGGGGAGCAGTACTTC
D gene: TRBD2
CDR3 length: 13
J gene: TRBJ2-7
clone size: .
V gene: TRBV29-1

CDR3 protein: CAISEGGRNVHEQYF
CDR3 DNA: TGTGCCATCAGTGAGGGGGGCAGGAATGTCCACGAGCAGTACTTC
D gene: .
CDR3 length: 15
J gene: TRBJ2-7
clone size: .
V gene: TRBV10-3

CDR3 protein: CASSPTSGHGELFF
CDR3 DNA: TGTGCCAGCAGTCCCACTAGCGGCCACGGGGAGCTGTTTTTT
D gene: TRBD2
CDR3 length: 14
J gene: TRBJ2-2
clone size: .
V gene: TRBV28

CDR3 protein: CASSYASGGYYEQYF
CDR3 DNA: TGTGCCAGCAGCTACGCTAGCGGGGGGTACTACGAGCAGTACTTC
D gene: TRBD2
CDR3 length: 15
J gene: TRBJ2-7
clone size: .
V gene: TRBV5-4

CDR3 protein: CASSVNTGVNQPQHF
CDR3 DNA: TGTGCCAGCAGTGTCAACACAGGGGTTAATCAGCCCCAGCATTTT
D gene: TRBD1
CDR3 length: 15
J gene: TRBJ1-5
clone size: .
V gene: TRBV6-1

CDR3 protein: CASRPSWAGWYEQYF
CDR3 DNA: TGTGCCAGCAGACCAAGTTGGGCGGGATGGTACGAGCAGTACTTC
D gene: .
CDR3 length: 15
J gene: TRBJ2-7
clone size: few
V gene: TRBV5-6

CDR3 protein: CSVEQNTGELFF
CDR3 DNA: TGCAGCGTCGAACAGAACACCGGGGAGCTGTTTTTT
D gene: .
CDR3 length: 12
J gene: TRBJ2-2
clone size: .
V gene: TRBV29-1

CDR3 protein: CASSPSLGEADHEQFF
CDR3 DNA: TGTGCCAGCAGTCCCAGCCTCGGTGAGGCTGACCACGAGCAGTTCTTC
D gene: .
CDR3 length: 16
J gene: TRBJ2-1
clone size: .
V gene: TRBV28

CDR3 protein: CASSGIHEQYF
CDR3 DNA: TGTGCCAGCTCGGGTATACACGAGCAGTACTTC
D gene: .
CDR3 length: 11
J gene: TRBJ2-7
clone size: once
V gene: TRBV6-1